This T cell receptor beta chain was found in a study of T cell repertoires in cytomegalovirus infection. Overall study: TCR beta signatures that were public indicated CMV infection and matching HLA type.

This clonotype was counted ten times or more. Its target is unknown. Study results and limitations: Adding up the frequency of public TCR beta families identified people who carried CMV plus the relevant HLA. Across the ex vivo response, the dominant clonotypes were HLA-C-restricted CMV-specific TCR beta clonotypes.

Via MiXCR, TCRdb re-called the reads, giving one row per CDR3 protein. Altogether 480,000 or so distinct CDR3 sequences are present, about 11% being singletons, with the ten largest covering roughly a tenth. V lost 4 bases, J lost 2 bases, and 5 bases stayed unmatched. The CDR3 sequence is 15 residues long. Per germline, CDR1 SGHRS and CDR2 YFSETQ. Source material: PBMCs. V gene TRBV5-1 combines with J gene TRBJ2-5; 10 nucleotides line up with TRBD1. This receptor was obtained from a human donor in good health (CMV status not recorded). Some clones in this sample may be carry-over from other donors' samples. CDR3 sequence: CASSIGTGAQETQYF. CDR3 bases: TGCGCCAGCAGCATCGGGACAGGGGCACAAGAGACCCAGTACTTC.